These T cell receptor beta chains were read from a single sample in a study of T cell responses to AZD1222 COVID-19 vaccine. Generated by immunoSEQ multiplex PCR, the TCRdb table keeps only in-frame clones and is missing some. Of roughly 120,000 clones in the sample, roughly 89% were seen once. The sequencing used peripheral blood, collected on day 0 of AZD1222 vaccination. Every receptor here comes from an adult in good health. CDR3s include the opening cysteine and the closing phenylalanine or tryptophan. A D gene is named only where the DNA matches it firmly. Where a row states a size, it is once, few, many or the class of an expanded clone; other rows omit it.

D	V	size	J	DNA	CDR3
NA	TRBV28	NA	TRBJ2-7	TGTGCCAGCAGACCCTATTCGGGACTGCTCTTTGAGCAGTACTTC	CASRPYSGLLFEQYF
NA	TRBV6-5	NA	TRBJ2-7	TGTGCCAGCAGTTATGACATTAAATCCTACGAGCAGTACTTC	CASSYDIKSYEQYF
NA	TRBV6-5	once	TRBJ2-2	TGTGCCAGCAGTTACTCGACCGGGGAGCTGTTTTTT	CASSYSTGELFF
TRBD2	TRBV18	NA	TRBJ2-5	TGTGCCAGCTCCTTTACACTAGCGGGAGATGAGACCCAGTACTTC	CASSFTLAGDETQYF
NA	TRBV20-1	NA	TRBJ1-1	TGCAGTGCTAGTGTGCTGACCACTGAAGCTTTCTTT	CSASVLTTEAFF
TRBD1	TRBV29-1	NA	TRBJ2-7	TGCAGCGTGCACCCGGGACAGGGGACCGAGCAGTACTTC	CSVHPGQGTEQYF
NA	TRBV6-5	once	TRBJ2-2	TGTGCCAGCAGTTACGCGGGAAGGAACACCGGGGAGCTGTTTTTT	CASSYAGRNTGELFF
TRBD2	TRBV5-1	NA	TRBJ2-1	TGCGCCAGCAGCGTGGGACTAGCGGGGGGTCTTTACAATGAGCAGTTCTTC	CASSVGLAGGLYNEQFF
TRBD1	TRBV4-2	NA	TRBJ1-4	TGTGCCAGCAGCCGGTACGACAGGGGAGGAGAAAAACTGTTTTTT	CASSRYDRGGEKLFF
NA	TRBV5-1	NA	TRBJ1-6	TGCGCCAGCAGCTTGGTTAACCTGTTTGGGGAACCCTCCTATAATTCACCCCTCCACTTT	CASSLVNLFGEPSYNSPLHF
NA	TRBV29-1	few	TRBJ1-2	TGCAGCGTCGGACCGACAGGCGGGGAAGGCTACACCTTC	CSVGPTGGEGYTF
TRBD1	TRBV5-1	NA	TRBJ1-2	TGCGCCAGCAGCCTTTCGGGACAGGGCTATGGCTACACCTTC	CASSLSGQGYGYTF
NA	TRBV9	NA	TRBJ1-4	TGTGCCAGCGGGCTGGGAGTAACTAATGAAAAACTGTTTTTT	CASGLGVTNEKLFF
TRBD1	TRBV5-4	NA	TRBJ2-3	TGTGCCAGCAGTCCACCGCGAGGGACAGGGGAGACAGATACGCAGTATTTT	CASSPPRGTGETDTQYF
NA	TRBV5-8	NA	TRBJ1-3	TGTGCCAGCAGCTTGGAGCCGGCCTCTGGAAACACCATATATTTT	CASSLEPASGNTIYF
NA	TRBV7-8	NA	TRBJ1-5	TGTGCCAGCAGCTTAGAGGCGACAAGCAATCAGCCCCAGCATTTT	CASSLEATSNQPQHF
TRBD2	TRBV15	NA	TRBJ2-7	TGTGCCACCAGCAGAGATCTTCTAGCGGGAGTCGGTGAGCAGTACTTC	CATSRDLLAGVGEQYF
TRBD1	TRBV5-1	NA	TRBJ1-2	TGCGCCAGCAGCCCCGTTGGAGGGGGCGCAGGCTATGGCTACACCTTC	CASSPVGGGAGYGYTF
NA	TRBV28	NA	TRBJ2-2	TGTGCCAGCAGTTTAACTAGGCCCAGGTCCGGGGAGCTGTTTTTT	CASSLTRPRSGELFF
NA	TRBV28	NA	TRBJ1-1	TGTGCCAGCAGTTTGGGGAGGGGAGCTTTCTTT	CASSLGRGAFF
TRBD1	TRBV5-4	NA	TRBJ2-6	TGTGCCAGCAGCCCGCAGCAGGGACAGTCTGGGGCCAACGTCCTGACTTTC	CASSPQQGQSGANVLTF
NA	TRBV18	NA	TRBJ1-2	TGTGCCAGCTCACCCTTCGACAGGAGGGTGGACTATGGCTACACCTTC	CASSPFDRRVDYGYTF
TRBD1	TRBV9	NA	TRBJ1-2	TGTGCCAGCAGCACCTCGGACAGGGTGTATGGCTACACCTTC	CASSTSDRVYGYTF
TRBD1	TRBV27	once	TRBJ2-3	TGTGCCAGCAAGCGACAGGGGATGTCTAGCACAGATACGCAGTATTTT	CASKRQGMSSTDTQYF
TRBD1	TRBV2	NA	TRBJ2-2	TGTGCCAGCAGCAACCGGGACAGGGGGACCGGGGAGCTGTTTTTT	CASSNRDRGTGELFF
NA	TRBV12-5	NA	TRBJ2-7	TGTGCTAGTGGTTTTGGTCAGGGGGGCGACGAGCAGTACTTC	CASGFGQGGDEQYF
NA	TRBV18	NA	TRBJ1-2	TGTGCCAGCTCACCAAGGAGGCAGGACTACGATGGCTACACCTTC	CASSPRRQDYDGYTF
TRBD1	TRBV29-1	NA	TRBJ1-2	TGCAGCGCCGGGACAGGGGGCGATTATGGCTACACCTTC	CSAGTGGDYGYTF
NA	TRBV4-2	once	TRBJ2-1	TGTGCCAGCAGCCAAGATCGACAAAGAGAGCAGTTCTTC	CASSQDRQREQFF
NA	TRBV4-1	NA	TRBJ2-1	TGCGCCAGCAGCCCGACCAAGAACTCCTACAATGAGCAGTTCTTC	CASSPTKNSYNEQFF
NA	TRBV6-5	NA	TRBJ2-2	TGTGCCAGCAGTTGGGGGCCTAACACCGGGGAGCTGTTTTTT	CASSWGPNTGELFF
TRBD1	TRBV5-4	NA	TRBJ1-2	TGTGCCAGCAGCTTGGCTACAGGGGCCAGGGGGGGCTACACCTTC	CASSLATGARGGYTF
NA	TRBV2	NA	TRBJ2-7	TGTGCCAGCAGTGTAAGGTCGGTCTACGAGCAGTACTTC	CASSVRSVYEQYF
NA	TRBV2	NA	TRBJ1-5	TGTGCCAGCAGTGAAGGGGGGGTAGGGCTGCCCCAGCATTTT	CASSEGGVGLPQHF
TRBD2	TRBV24-1	NA	TRBJ2-1	TGTGCCACCAGCCGACTAGCGGGACTGGGTGAGCAGTTCTTC	CATSRLAGLGEQFF
TRBD2	TRBV9	once	TRBJ2-7	TGTGCCAGGCCCCGGGACTACGCCTACGAGCAGTACTTC	CARPRDYAYEQYF
NA	TRBV5-1	NA	TRBJ1-2	TGCGCCAGCAGCTTGAACCCCGGGGGGAACGTAATCGGCGGCGGTGGCTACACCTTC	CASSLNPGGNVIGGGGYTF
TRBD2	TRBV3-1/TRBV3-2	NA	TRBJ2-1	TGTGCCAGCAGCCAGCACCTAGCGGGAGCCGGCAATGAGCAGTTCTTC	CASSQHLAGAGNEQFF
NA	TRBV27	NA	TRBJ2-7	TGTGCCAGCAGTTTAAACGCCTTCCCGTACGAGCAGTACTTC	CASSLNAFPYEQYF
NA	TRBV10-3	NA	TRBJ1-4	TGTGCAATCTCGGACGGTGCAACTAATGAAAAACTGTTTTTT	CAISDGATNEKLFF
NA	TRBV30	NA	TRBJ2-7	TGTGCCTGGAGCCCCGACTCCTACGAGCAGTACTTC	CAWSPDSYEQYF